The source of this T cell receptor beta chain is a study of control samples from healthy donors and cancer patients (dated by TCRdb to 2018 to 2020). Points on this clone: This receptor's antigen is unknown. No quality values exist for individual bases; no much larger clone is one base distant.

Receptor libraries were prepared by the immunoSEQ multiplex PCR assay. TCRdb holds this immuneACCESS table with in-frame rearrangements only. Some clones are missing; in checked studies, unresolved V genes explain under half, and the rest has no known cause. The table for this sample lists fewer than 200,000 clones; roughly 95% of them were counted only once. The ten most abundant clones make up 1% of the sample. The CDR3, from cysteine to phenylalanine, totals 14 residues. The kept DNA is CDR3 alone, 42 bases in frame from the first base. CDR1 is given as SGHKS and CDR2 as YYEKEE, both from the germline V gene (reference sequence). V lost 4 bases and J lost 2 bases; the stretch between them is 13 bases long.

This sequence was found in a woman aged 25 to 39 in good health. Source material: blood. Recombination connected TRBV5-5 to TRBJ2-7, with the D gene too uncertain to name. The sequenced DNA is TGTGCCAGCAGCCCCCTCGGACGGGCCTACGAGCAGTACTTC. It translates as CASSPLGRAYEQYF.